This TCR beta chain was observed in a study of blood T cell repertoires in COVID-19 (TCRdb year 2020). Broadly, across the study: Samples from collaborators originated in the United States, Italy and Spain and spanned both the acute and convalescent phases of COVID-19. The material from the prospective study consisted of cDNA or gDNA derived from T cells, B-cell-depleted T cells, or PBMCs. Subjects who had been exposed to COVID-19, were actively infected with it, or had recovered from it provided the deeply sampled blood TCRbeta repertoires that made up the dataset. A freely available public database, intended as a resource for researchers studying the immune response to SARS-CoV-2, is where the repertoires were released. Samples were obtained from the ongoing ImmuneRACE study (first 160 participants) and from roughly 1,300 subjects provided by 6 global collaborators. Nearly every sample came with metadata listing a de-identified subject ID, COVID-19 status, age in years and sex. HLA class I and class II types, where available, came from metadata supplied by the sample provider rather than from assay-based typing.

Collaborating institutions collected whole blood in K2EDTA tubes following their own protocols. For TCRbeta analysis, collaborator samples were shipped as frozen whole blood, as isolated PBMCs, or as DNA extracted from either sample type. V lost 5 bases and J lost 7 bases, and the count of bases not matched to a germline gene is 10. Inclusive of the bounding cysteine and phenylalanine, the CDR3 is 15 residues long. Only CDR3 DNA remains: 45 bases, in frame from the first base. Based on the germline V gene (reference sequence), the CDR1 and CDR2 sequences are SEHNR and FQNEAQ. Results and caveats for the whole study, not just this receptor: The amount of clinical and demographic metadata varied by source and participant and was provided uncurated.

Points on this clone: No cognate antigen has been identified for it. It has no much larger one-base neighbor in the sample; base qualities were not kept.

TCRbeta CDR3 regions were amplified from genomic DNA using the immunoSEQ Assay, a bias-controlled multiplex PCR. The paper's processing steps were these. The number of nucleated cells in each sample was estimated from the amplification of reference gene primers within the assay. Sequence reads were collapsed and filtered to measure the absolute abundance of every unique TCRbeta CDR3 rearrangement. For each sample, productive Simpson clonality was calculated by taking the square root of Simpson's diversity index across productive rearrangements. This is the immuneACCESS table as TCRdb keeps it, with only in-frame sequences that have V and J called. A part of the clones is gone; compared with another copy, unresolved V genes explain less than half, and the rest is unexplained. Clone size and the V and J calls come from that table; the DNA yielded D and trimming. The sample table contains about 76,000 clones; only one count was recorded for 86% of them. The ten most abundant clones make up 15% to 20% of the sample.

The specimen sequenced was peripheral blood. The TCR was taken from a human donor in a cohort sampled during active COVID-19. In this chain, TRBV7-9 is recombined with TRBJ2-3; 9 middle bases align to TRBD2. The DNA is TGTGCCAGCAGCCCCCCTCGCGGGAGGGCAAATACGCAGTATTTT. This is translated as CASSPPRGRANTQYF.